The present T cell receptor (beta chain) was sequenced within a study of T-cell memory formation after mild COVID-19. This clonotype was picked up a small number of times. The target antigen is unknown. Study results and caveats: Contracting clones from day 15 to 85 had balanced CD4/CD8; later expanders favoured CD4+. Some clones that responded were present in memory (sampled pre-infection), which suggests cross-reactive memory joined.

Barcoded TCR alpha and TCR beta cDNA libraries with UMIs came from 5'RACE using constant-segment primers. TCRdb reprocessed the 5' RACE reads with MiXCR, giving one entry per CDR3 protein. This sample carries 300,000 to 350,000 distinct CDR3 sequences, roughly 13% of them seen once, and the ten largest clones take under 25%. Sequenced material: PBMCs or a T cell subset sorted from them (not recorded which). The receptor's source is a man aged 18 to 30 who had mild COVID-19 (a few samples of this study predate the infection). Cell type and time point are not known.

CDR3 sequence (DNA): TGTGCCAGCAGCTCGTGGGCCTTCGCGGCCTACGAGCAGTACTTC. Protein sequence: CASSSWAFAAYEQYF. The rearrangement links TRBV5-8 to TRBJ2-7; no reliable D call. This CDR3 has 15 residues. Between the trimmed V and J ends, which lost 3 bases and 2 bases, there was a span of 15 bases. Germline lookup yields CDR1 SGHTS and CDR2 YDEGEE.